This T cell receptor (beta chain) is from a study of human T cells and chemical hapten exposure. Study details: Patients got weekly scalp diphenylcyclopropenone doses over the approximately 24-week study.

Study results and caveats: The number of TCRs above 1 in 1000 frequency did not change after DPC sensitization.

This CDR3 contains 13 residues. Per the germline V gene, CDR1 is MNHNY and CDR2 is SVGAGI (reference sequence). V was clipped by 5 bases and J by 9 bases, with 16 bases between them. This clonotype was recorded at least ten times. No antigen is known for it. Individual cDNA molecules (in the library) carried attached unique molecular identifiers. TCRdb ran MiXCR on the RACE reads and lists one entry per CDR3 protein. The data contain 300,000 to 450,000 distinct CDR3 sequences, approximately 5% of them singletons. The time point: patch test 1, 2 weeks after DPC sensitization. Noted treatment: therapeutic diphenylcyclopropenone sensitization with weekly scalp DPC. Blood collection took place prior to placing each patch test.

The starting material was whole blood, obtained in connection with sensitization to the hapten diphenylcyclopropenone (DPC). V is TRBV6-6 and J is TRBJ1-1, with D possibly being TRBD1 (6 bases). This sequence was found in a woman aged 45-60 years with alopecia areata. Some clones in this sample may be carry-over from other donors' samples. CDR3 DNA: TGTGCCAGCAGTGCCCGGGACACCGCTCAAGCTTTCTTT. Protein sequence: CASSARDTAQAFF.